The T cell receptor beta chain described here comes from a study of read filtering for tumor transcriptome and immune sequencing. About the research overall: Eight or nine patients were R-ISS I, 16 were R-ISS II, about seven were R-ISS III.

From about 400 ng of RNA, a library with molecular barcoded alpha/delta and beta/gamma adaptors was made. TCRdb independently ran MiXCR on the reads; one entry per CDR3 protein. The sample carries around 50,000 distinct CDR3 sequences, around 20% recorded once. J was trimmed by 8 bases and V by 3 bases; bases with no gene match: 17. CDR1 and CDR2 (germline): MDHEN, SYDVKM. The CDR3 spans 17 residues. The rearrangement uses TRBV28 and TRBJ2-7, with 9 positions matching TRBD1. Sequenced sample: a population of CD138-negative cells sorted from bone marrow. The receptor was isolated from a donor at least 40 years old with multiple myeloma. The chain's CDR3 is CASSFSPGQGFPGQQYF. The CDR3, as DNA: TGTGCCAGCAGTTTCTCTCCGGGACAGGGATTCCCTGGACAGCAGTACTTC.